Listed here are 20 T cell receptor beta chains from one sample, sequenced in a study of PD-L1 blockade in urothelial cancer. TCRdb's table, derived via immunoSEQ multiplex PCR, lists solely in-frame clones and lacks some. The repertoire holds around 82,000 clones, with roughly 84% as singletons. Time point reported: pretreatment peripheral blood. This sample comprised PBMCs, obtained around atezolizumab (anti-PD-L1) treatment. The source is a man aged 60 to 75 with urothelial cancer.

This clone was observed a single time. The chain recombines TRBV2 with TRBJ1-6; D is unclear. V dropped 6 bases and J dropped 14 bases, with 14 bases sitting between them. Looked up from germline, CDR1 is SNHLY and CDR2 is FYNNEI. This CDR3 comprises 12 residues. The CDR3 loop is CASRELALALHF. DNA for the CDR3: TGTGCCAGCAGGGAGCTCGCGTTGGCCCTCCACTTT.

Remarks on this clone: The same CDR3 can be traced to other DNA sequences in this sample. V and J are TRBV27 and TRBJ2-3, with 9 positions matching TRBD1. Trimming took 5 bases from V and 1 from J; bases not matched to a gene: 4. The V gene's germline CDR1 is MNHEY and CDR2 SMNVEV (reference sequence). The CDR3 consists of 15 residues. As DNA, the CDR3 is TGTGCCAGCAGTCCCTGGACAGGGGGCACAGATACGCAGTATTTT. It yields the protein CASSPWTGGTDTQYF.

The V call is TRBV6-5, the J call TRBJ2-7; weak D call: TRBD2 (5 bases). V gave up 0 bases and J gave up 3 bases, with 12 bases separating them. CDR1 is MNHEY, CDR2 SVGAGI, per germline. This CDR3 is 15 amino acids long. CDR3 protein: CASSYSSGGVYEQYF. The CDR3 DNA sequence: TGTGCCAGCAGTTACTCGAGCGGTGGGGTCTACGAGCAGTACTTC.

This clone turned up a few times. The V gene is TRBV10-3, the J gene TRBJ2-2; 9 bases line up with TRBD2. Germline V CDR1 and CDR2: ENHRY, SYGVKD. Losses at the gene ends were 10 bases for V and 2 bases for J; bases not matched to a gene: 11. This CDR3 spans 16 amino acids. CDR3 in amino acids: CATTKDLAGNTGELFF. For the CDR3, the DNA is TGTGCCACCACAAAAGATCTAGCGGGAAACACCGGGGAGCTGTTTTTT.

V gene TRBV5-1 combines with J gene TRBJ2-5; 8 bases are shared with TRBD2. Trimming cost V 0 bases and J 2 bases; bases outside gene matches: 15. Germline CDR1 and CDR2: SGHRS and YFSETQ. The CDR3 has 19 amino acids. The CDR3 protein is CASSLAGGRAGPSQETQYF. Written as DNA, the CDR3 is TGCGCCAGCAGCTTGGCGGGGGGGAGGGCCGGTCCGTCACAAGAGACCCAGTACTTC.

The genes are TRBV5-6 and TRBJ2-5; 11 bases fit TRBD1. Trimming removed 5 bases from V and 6 bases from J; junction bases left unmatched: 9. The CDR3 has 15 amino acids. CDR1 SGHDT and CDR2 YYEEEE come from the germline V gene. The DNA of the CDR3 is TGTGCCAGCAGGGGTTGGGGGACAGGGGGACAGACCCAGTACTTC. Protein: CASRGWGTGGQTQYF.

The V and J genes are TRBV5-1 and TRBJ2-1; tentative D call: TRBD2 (6 bases). The CDR3 is 14 residues long. Germline V lookup: CDR1 SGHRS, CDR2 YFSETQ. V was trimmed by 0 bases and J by 3 bases, leaving 7 bases between them. The DNA for the CDR3 is TGCGCCAGCAGCTTGGCGGGGGACTACAATGAGCAGTTCTTC. It is translated as CASSLAGDYNEQFF.

This clone was recorded a few times. V usage is TRBV13 and J usage is TRBJ2-3; TRBD2 aligns across 9 bases. CDR1 PRHDT and CDR2 FYEKMQ come from the germline V gene (reference sequence). V dropped 5 bases and J dropped 3; count of bases not matched to a gene: 9. The CDR3 length is 16 residues. CDR3: CASSEAAGGPTDTQYF. CDR3 DNA sequence: TGTGCCAGCAGCGAGGCGGCGGGAGGGCCGACAGATACGCAGTATTTT.

The chain is built from TRBV6-5 and TRBJ1-2; D might be TRBD1 (5 bases). CDR3 length: 13 residues. From germline, CDR1 is MNHEY and CDR2 SVGAGI. The V end was cut by 4 bases, the J end by 0 bases, with 6 bases between. This CDR3 reads CASSLTANYGYTF. In DNA form, the CDR3 reads TGTGCCAGCAGTTTGACAGCTAACTATGGCTACACCTTC.

The chain links TRBV27 to TRBJ2-3; perhaps TRBD1 as D (6 bases). V was clipped by 5 bases and J by 3 bases, with 15 bases between them. In germline, CDR1 is MNHEY, CDR2 SMNVEV (reference sequence). This CDR3 has 15 residues. The CDR3 DNA is TGTGCCAGCAGTACCGACAGGTCAGGAACAGATACGCAGTATTTT. Its protein is CASSTDRSGTDTQYF.

The chain recombines TRBV5-1 with TRBJ2-1; 7 bases line up with TRBD2. J gave up 0 bases and V 1 base, and 4 bases lay outside the gene matches. The CDR3 contains 16 residues. Per the germline V gene, CDR1 is SGHRS and CDR2 is YFSETQ. As DNA, the CDR3 is TGCGCCAGCAGCTTGAGGCTAGCGGCCTCCTACAATGAGCAGTTCTTC. Its protein product is CASSLRLAASYNEQFF. Full variable domain (remainder filled in from reference TRBV5-1 and TRBJ2-1): KAGVTQTPRYLIKTRGQQVTLSCSPISGHRSVSWYQQTPGQGLQFLFEYFSETQRNKGNFPGRFSGRQFSNSRSEMNVSTLELGDSALYLCASSLRLAASYNEQFFGPGTRLTVL.

The chain employs TRBV4-1 and TRBJ1-3, with TRBD1 as a possible D gene (6 bases). V was cut by 2 bases and J by 1 base, with 18 bases left in between. There are 18 residues in the CDR3. CDR1 MGHRA and CDR2 YSYEKL come from the germline V gene. CDR3: CASSQQLQGSRSGNTIYF. The CDR3 DNA is TGCGCCAGCAGCCAACAATTACAGGGATCTAGGTCTGGAAACACCATATATTTT.

The genes are TRBV9 and TRBJ2-1; a weak D match, TRBD2 (6 bases). CDR1 and CDR2 from the germline V gene are SGDLS and YYNGEE. This CDR3 spans 14 amino acids. V lost 8 bases and J 0 bases, leaving 12 bases between the germline ends. CDR3 protein: CASGGISSYNEQFF. The CDR3 DNA is TGTGCCAGTGGGGGGATTAGCTCCTACAATGAGCAGTTCTTC.

The chain combines TRBV28 with TRBJ2-5, with TRBD2 matching 8 bases. The germline V gene has CDR1 MDHEN and CDR2 SYDVKM. The J segment lost 6 bases and the V segment lost 5 bases, leaving 20 bases of the junction unmatched. This CDR3 has 18 residues. The CDR3: CASSPKIEAGTSRKTQYF. The CDR3 bases are TGTGCCAGCAGTCCTAAAATCGAAGCCGGGACTAGTCGGAAGACCCAGTACTTC.

V and J are TRBV29-1 and TRBJ1-2, with 8 bases that match TRBD1. Germline CDR1 SQVTM, CDR2 ANQGSEA. The CDR3 contains 13 residues. Losses at the gene ends were 6 bases for V and 7 bases for J; bases not matched to a gene: 10. CDR3 sequence reads: CSVLGQGASGYTF. DNA for the CDR3: TGCAGCGTGCTTGGACAGGGAGCTTCTGGCTACACCTTC.

The CDR3 DNA reads as TGTGCCAGCAGCTCGCGGGGACAGGGACGAGAGCAGTACTTC. Amino acid sequence: CASSSRGQGREQYF. The chain employs TRBV11-2 and TRBJ2-7; the match to TRBD1 covers 9 bases. The CDR3 runs to 14 residues. Germline V gene lookup returns CDR1 SGHAT and CDR2 FQNNGV. J was trimmed by 7 bases and V by 4 bases; bases with no gene match: 8.

This sequence joins TRBV4-3 and TRBJ2-6; the match to TRBD1 covers 9 bases. Trimming at V came to 4 bases and at J to 0 bases, leaving 4 bases not matched to a gene. In germline, CDR1 is LGHNA, CDR2 YSLEER. The CDR3 runs 17 residues. The CDR3 loop is CASSRDRDVSGANVLTF. In DNA, the CDR3 is TGCGCCAGCAGCCGGGACAGGGATGTCTCTGGGGCCAACGTCCTGACTTTC.

This sequence joins TRBV18 and TRBJ2-7, with 8 bases matching TRBD1. Losses at the gene ends were 2 bases for V and 3 bases for J; bases not matched to a gene: 6. The CDR3 length is 15 residues. Germline CDR1 is KGHSH and CDR2 is LQKENI. Written as DNA, the CDR3 is TGTGCCAGCTCACCAATACAGGGGGATCTCTACGAGCAGTACTTC. It yields the protein CASSPIQGDLYEQYF.

A remark on this clone: This specimen includes other DNA sequences encoding the same CDR3. The rearrangement uses TRBV4-3 and TRBJ2-1, with D possibly matching TRBD1 (6 bases). CDR1 is LGHNA and CDR2 is YSLEER in the germline V gene. Trimming shortened V by 2 bases and J by 5 bases, and 10 bases separated the two germline ends. The CDR3 sequence is 14 residues long. CDR3 amino acids: CASSQQQGDNEQFF. CDR3 bases: TGCGCCAGCAGCCAACAACAGGGTGACAATGAGCAGTTCTTC.

V gene TRBV30 combines with J gene TRBJ1-1, with D perhaps TRBD1 (5 bases). This CDR3 contains 12 residues. Looked up from germline, CDR1 is GTSNPN and CDR2 is SVGIG (reference sequence). V shed 7 bases and J shed 5 bases, with 14 bases lying between them. This chain's CDR3 is CASSQGRTEAFF. The CDR3 DNA reads TGTGCCTCTTCTCAGGGAAGGACTGAAGCTTTCTTT.